This entry features one TCR beta chain sequence. Its antigen is not identified. Measured with immunoSEQ multiplex PCR; TCRdb has only the in-frame clones, and not every one. The repertoire holds 70,000 to 100,000 clones, with roughly 86% as singletons. The sample comes from a study of identifying expanded T cells in peripheral blood. Study results and limitations: Across healthy donors, higher total template counts meant significantly greater approximately two-week count variance.

The V end was cut by 1 base, the J end by 7 bases, with 11 bases between. The germline V gene has CDR1 SGHTA and CDR2 FQGNSA. This CDR3 region has 15 residues. The source is a person aged 18 to 70 in good health. The rearrangement joins TRBV7-2 to TRBJ1-6; D ambiguous. Sequenced: blood. The CDR3 coding sequence is TGTGCCAGCAGCTTAGTGGGTGGAGAGAATTCACCCCTCCACTTT. Its protein is CASSLVGGENSPLHF.